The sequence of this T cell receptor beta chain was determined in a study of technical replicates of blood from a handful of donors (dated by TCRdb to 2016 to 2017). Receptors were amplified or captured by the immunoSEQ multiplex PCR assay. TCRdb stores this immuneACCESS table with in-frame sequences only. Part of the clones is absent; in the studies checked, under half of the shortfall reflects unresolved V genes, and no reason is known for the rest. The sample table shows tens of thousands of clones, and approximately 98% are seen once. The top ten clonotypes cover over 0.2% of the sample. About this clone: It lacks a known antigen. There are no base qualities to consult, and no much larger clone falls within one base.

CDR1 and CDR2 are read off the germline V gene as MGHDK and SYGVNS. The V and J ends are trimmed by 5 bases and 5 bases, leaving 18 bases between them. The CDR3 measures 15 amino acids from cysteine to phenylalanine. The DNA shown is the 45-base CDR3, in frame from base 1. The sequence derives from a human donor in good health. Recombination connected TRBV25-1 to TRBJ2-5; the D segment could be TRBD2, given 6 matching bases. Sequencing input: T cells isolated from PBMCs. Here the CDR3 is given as CASSPYRESGETQYF. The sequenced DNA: TGTGCCAGCAGTCCCTACCGGGAGTCCGGTGAGACCCAGTACTTC.